This T cell receptor (beta chain) was recorded in a study of blood T cell repertoires in COVID-19. Background on the study: Acute-phase and convalescent COVID-19 samples originated in the United States, Italy and Spain. PBMCs, B-cell-depleted T cells, or T cells provided the cDNA or gDNA that made up the material.

Produced via immunoSEQ multiplex PCR; TCRdb's table is partial and in-frame only. The repertoire consists of 40,000 or so clones, with around 85% occurring once and the leading ten covering roughly 5.2%. There are 16 residues in the CDR3. The germline V gene has CDR1 SGDLS and CDR2 YYNGEE. V dropped 5 bases and J dropped 0; count of bases not matched to a gene: 6. Sequencing input: peripheral blood. The TCR sequence derives from a middle-aged man with active COVID-19. The chain couples TRBV9 to TRBJ2-2; 8 bases line up with TRBD1. The CDR3 coding sequence is TGTGCCAGCAGTCTCCGGGACAGGACGAACACCGGGGAGCTGTTTTTT. Amino acid sequence: CASSLRDRTNTGELFF. The entire variable domain, with the rest obtained from reference TRBV9 and TRBJ2-2, is as follows: DSGVTQTPKHLITATGQRVTLRCSPRSGDLSVYWYQQSLDQGLQFLIQYYNGEERAKGNILERFSAQQFPDLHSELNLSSLELGDSALYFCASSLRDRTNTGELFFGEGSRLTVL.